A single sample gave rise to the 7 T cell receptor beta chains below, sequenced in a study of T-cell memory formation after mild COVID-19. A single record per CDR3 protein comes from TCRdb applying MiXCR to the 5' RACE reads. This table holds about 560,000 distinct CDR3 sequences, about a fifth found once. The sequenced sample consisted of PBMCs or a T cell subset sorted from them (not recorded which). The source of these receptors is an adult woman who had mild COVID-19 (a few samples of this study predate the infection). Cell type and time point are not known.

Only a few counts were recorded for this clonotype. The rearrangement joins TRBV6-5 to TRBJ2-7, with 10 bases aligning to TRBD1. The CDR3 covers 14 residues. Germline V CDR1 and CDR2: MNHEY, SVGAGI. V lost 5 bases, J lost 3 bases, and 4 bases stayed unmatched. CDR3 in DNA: TGTGCCAGCAGTCCGGGACAGGGGAACTACGAGCAGTACTTC. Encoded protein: CASSPGQGNYEQYF.

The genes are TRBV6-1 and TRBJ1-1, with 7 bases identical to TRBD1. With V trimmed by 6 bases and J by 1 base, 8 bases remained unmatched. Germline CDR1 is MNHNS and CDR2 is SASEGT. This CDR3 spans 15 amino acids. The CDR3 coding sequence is TGTGCCAGCAGCTCCTGGCGGACAGGGAACACTGAAGCTTTCTTT. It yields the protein CASSSWRTGNTEAFF.

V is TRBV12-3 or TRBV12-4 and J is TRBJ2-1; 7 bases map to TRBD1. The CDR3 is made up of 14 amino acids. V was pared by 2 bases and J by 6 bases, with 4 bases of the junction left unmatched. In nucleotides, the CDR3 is TGTGCCAGCAGTTTACAGGGGGTGGGCAATGAGCAGTTCTTC. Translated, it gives CASSLQGVGNEQFF.

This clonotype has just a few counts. The CDR3 sequence is CASSYGQVLEQYF. As DNA, the CDR3 is TGTGCCAGCAGCTACGGACAGGTACTTGAGCAGTACTTC. The chain couples TRBV6-2 or TRBV6-3 to TRBJ2-7, with 7 nucleotides matching TRBD1. The CDR3 has 13 amino acids. Germline V gene data show CDR1 as MNHEY and CDR2 as SVGEGT. V shed 6 bases and J 7 bases; nucleotides not matched to a gene: 9.

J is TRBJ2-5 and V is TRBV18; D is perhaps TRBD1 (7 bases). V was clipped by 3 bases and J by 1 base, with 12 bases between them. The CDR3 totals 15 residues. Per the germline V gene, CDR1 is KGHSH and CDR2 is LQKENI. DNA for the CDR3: TGTGCCAGCTCACCGCGGGACAGCCTCCAAGAGACCCAGTACTTC. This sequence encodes CASSPRDSLQETQYF.

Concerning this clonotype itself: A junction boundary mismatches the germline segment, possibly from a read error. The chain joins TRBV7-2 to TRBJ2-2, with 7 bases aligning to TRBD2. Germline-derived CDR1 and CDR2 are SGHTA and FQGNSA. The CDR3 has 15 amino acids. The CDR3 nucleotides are TGTGCCAGCAGCTATGGACTAGGGAACCCCGGGGAGCTGTTTTTT. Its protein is CASSYGLGNPGELFF.

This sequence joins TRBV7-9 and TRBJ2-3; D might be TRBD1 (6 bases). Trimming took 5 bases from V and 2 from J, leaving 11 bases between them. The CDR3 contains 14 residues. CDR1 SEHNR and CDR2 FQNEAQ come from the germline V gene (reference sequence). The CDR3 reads CASSEGVLTDTQYF. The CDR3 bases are TGTGCCAGCAGCGAGGGGGTTCTCACAGATACGCAGTATTTT.